The sequence of this TCR beta chain was determined in a study of blood T cells in healthy people across ages. Trimming stripped 1 base from V and 2 bases from J, with 10 bases between. Per germline, CDR1 ENHRY and CDR2 SYGVKD. The CDR3 runs 15 residues. Study-level results: With donor CMV status unknown, expanded clonotype changes were possibly confounded.

Per individual sample, total RNA of at least 5.5 micrograms was extracted. Combining a sample-barcoded 5' primer with a J-beta primer mix, a second PCR ran for about 6 to 12 cycles. Each cDNA molecule was tagged by a template-switch adaptor that had 12 random nucleotides. TCRdb called the 5' RACE reads again in MiXCR, with one record for every CDR3 protein. The sample shows just over 1 million distinct CDR3 sequences, 45% of them seen only once. A note on this clonotype: Its antigen is unknown.

J is TRBJ2-3 and V is TRBV10-3, with D tentatively TRBD2 (6 bases). The origin of this receptor is a woman aged 55-69 years in good health. The sequencing input was blood. The CDR3: CAISEFSGNTDTQYF. The CDR3 coding sequence is TGTGCCATCAGTGAGTTTAGCGGAAACACAGATACGCAGTATTTT.